This T cell receptor beta chain derives from a study of blood T cell repertoires in COVID-19 (dated by TCRdb to 2020 to 2021). Context from the whole study: The collaborator samples originated in the United States, Italy and Spain and spanned the acute and convalescent phases of COVID-19. The prospective study material was composed of cDNA or gDNA derived from T cells, B-cell-depleted T cells, or PBMCs. Subjects who had been exposed to COVID-19, were actively infected with it, or had recovered from it provided the deeply sampled blood TCRbeta repertoires that made up the dataset. The repertoires were released in a freely available public database meant as a resource for research on the immune response to SARS-CoV-2. The samples were drawn from two sources: the first 160 participants of the ongoing ImmuneRACE study, and 950 to 1,500 subjects contributed by 6 global collaborators. Nearly every sample came with metadata listing a de-identified subject ID, COVID-19 status, age in years and sex. HLA class I and class II types, where available, came from metadata supplied by the sample provider rather than from assay-based typing. What the work shows at the level of the full study, not this receptor alone: How much clinical and demographic metadata was included differed by source and by participant, and the metadata was provided uncurated.

TCRbeta CDR3 regions were amplified from genomic DNA by means of the immunoSEQ Assay, a bias-controlled multiplex PCR. From the authors' description of their analysis: Within the assay, amplification of reference gene primers was used to estimate how many nucleated cells each sample contained. To quantify the absolute abundance of each unique TCRbeta CDR3 rearrangement, sequence reads were collapsed and filtered. Productive Simpson clonality was computed per sample as the square root of Simpson's diversity index over productive rearrangements. In TCRdb, the immuneACCESS table is reduced to in-frame sequences with V and J assigned. These tables do not hold every clone; where another copy was compared, an unresolved V gene accounts for under half, and the others remain unexplained. For V, J and clone size, that table is used; D and trimming come from the DNA. For this sample there are about 480,000 clones; 89% appear just once. Of the sample, roughly 0.9% is held by the ten largest clones.

In Seattle, one collaborating source enrolled patients while the infection was active and tracked those patients longitudinally over the course of disease. The collaborating institutions used their own protocols to collect whole blood in K2EDTA tubes. For TCRbeta analysis, collaborators shipped samples as frozen whole blood, isolated PBMCs, or DNA extracted from either of those sample types. With respect to this clone: The specificity of this receptor is unknown. Nothing much larger sits one base from this clone, and base qualities are not available.

The CDR3 goes from the cysteine to the phenylalanine over 13 residues. Only the CDR3 DNA stays, 39 bases, in frame from base 1. V is trimmed back by 3 bases and J by 5 bases, and the junction contains 4 bases that no gene match accounts for. The germline V gene sets CDR1 to SGHRS and CDR2 to YFSETQ. The receptor was derived from a man aged 18-30 years with COVID-19, enrolled during active disease. The sequencing sample was made of peripheral blood. The rearrangement combines TRBV5-1 with TRBJ2-5, with 7 central nucleotides matching TRBD1. The bases read TGCGCCAGCAGCTCGACAGGGTGGGAGACCCAGTACTTC. It specifies CASSSTGWETQYF.